This entry is about one TCR beta chain. The record originates from a study of shared clonotypes between healthy human individuals. The table came from immunoSEQ multiplex PCR; TCRdb's copy has only in-frame clones and leaves some out. Of a few million clones listed, 80% to 95% are singletons. Cells designated naive CD8 were CD45RO-negative and were positively selected for CCR7, with terminally differentiated effector memory CD45RA+ cells excluded. The V end lost 1 base, the J end lost 6 bases, and 6 bases lay between the germline ends. The CDR3 runs to 13 residues. CDR1 and CDR2 (germline): MGHRA, YSYEKL.

V is TRBV4-1 and J is TRBJ2-2, with no clear D. The specimen was naive CD8+ T cells from PBMCs. The sequence derives from a young man in good health. Some clones in this sample may be carry-over from other donors' samples. This CDR3 reads CASSQVQSGELFF. Written as DNA, the CDR3 is TGCGCCAGCAGCCAAGTGCAGTCCGGGGAGCTGTTTTTT.